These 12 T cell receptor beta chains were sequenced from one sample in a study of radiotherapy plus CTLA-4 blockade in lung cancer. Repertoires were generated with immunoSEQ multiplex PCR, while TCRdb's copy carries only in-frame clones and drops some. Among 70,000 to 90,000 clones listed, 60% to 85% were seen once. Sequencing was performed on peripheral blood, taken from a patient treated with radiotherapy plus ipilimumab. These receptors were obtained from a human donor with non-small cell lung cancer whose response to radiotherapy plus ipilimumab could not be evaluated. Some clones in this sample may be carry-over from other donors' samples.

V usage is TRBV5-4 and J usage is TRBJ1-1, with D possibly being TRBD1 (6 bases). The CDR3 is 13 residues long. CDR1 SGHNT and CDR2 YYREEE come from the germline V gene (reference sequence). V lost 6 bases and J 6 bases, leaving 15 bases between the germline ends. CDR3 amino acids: CASNPGVGAEAFF. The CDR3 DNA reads TGTGCCAGCAACCCAGGGGTTGGAGCTGAAGCTTTCTTT.

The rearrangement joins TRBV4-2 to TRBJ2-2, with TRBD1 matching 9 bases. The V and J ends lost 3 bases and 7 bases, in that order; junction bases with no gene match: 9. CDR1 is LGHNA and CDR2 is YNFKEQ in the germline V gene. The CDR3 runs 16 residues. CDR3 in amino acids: CASSHYDRGRGGELFF. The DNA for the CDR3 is TGTGCCAGCAGCCATTACGACAGGGGGAGGGGCGGGGAGCTGTTTTTT.

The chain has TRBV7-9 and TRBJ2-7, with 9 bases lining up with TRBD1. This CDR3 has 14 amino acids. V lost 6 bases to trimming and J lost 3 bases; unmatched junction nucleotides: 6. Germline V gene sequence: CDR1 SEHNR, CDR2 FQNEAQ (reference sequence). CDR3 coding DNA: TGTGCCAGCAGTTCCGGGACAGGGCTCTACGAGCAGTACTTC. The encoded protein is CASSSGTGLYEQYF.

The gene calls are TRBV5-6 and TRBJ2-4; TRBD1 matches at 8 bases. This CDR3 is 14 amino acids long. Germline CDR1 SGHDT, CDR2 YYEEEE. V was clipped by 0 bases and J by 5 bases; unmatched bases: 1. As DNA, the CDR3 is TGTGCCAGCAGCTTGGGGACAGGGCAAAACATTCAGTACTTC. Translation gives CASSLGTGQNIQYF. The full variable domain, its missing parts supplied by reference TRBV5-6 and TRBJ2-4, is DAGVTQSPTHLIKTRGQQVTLRCSPKSGHDTVSWYQQALGQGPQFIFQYYEEEERQRGNFPDRFSGHQFPNYSSELNVNALLLGDSALYLCASSLGTGQNIQYFGAGTRLSVL.

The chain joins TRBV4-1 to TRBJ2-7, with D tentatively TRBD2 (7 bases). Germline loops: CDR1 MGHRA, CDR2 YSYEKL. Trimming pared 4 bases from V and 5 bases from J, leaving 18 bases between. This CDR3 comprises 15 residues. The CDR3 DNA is TGCGCCAGCAGCCCCCAGGGGAGGGGCGGCCACGAGCAGTACTTC. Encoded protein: CASSPQGRGGHEQYF.

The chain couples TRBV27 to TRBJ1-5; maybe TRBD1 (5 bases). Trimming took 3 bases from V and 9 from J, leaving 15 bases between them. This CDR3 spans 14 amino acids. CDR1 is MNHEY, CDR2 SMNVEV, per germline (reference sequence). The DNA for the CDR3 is TGTGCCAGCAGTTTGCAGGGTACCCTAGTGCCCCAGCATTTT. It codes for CASSLQGTLVPQHF.

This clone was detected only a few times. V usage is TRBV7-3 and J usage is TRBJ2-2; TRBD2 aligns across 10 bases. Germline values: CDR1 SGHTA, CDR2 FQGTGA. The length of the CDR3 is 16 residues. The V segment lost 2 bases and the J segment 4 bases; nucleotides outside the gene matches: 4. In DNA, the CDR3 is TGTGCCAGCAGCTTACAAGCGGGGGGGCGCACCGGGGAGCTGTTTTTT. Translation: CASSLQAGGRTGELFF.

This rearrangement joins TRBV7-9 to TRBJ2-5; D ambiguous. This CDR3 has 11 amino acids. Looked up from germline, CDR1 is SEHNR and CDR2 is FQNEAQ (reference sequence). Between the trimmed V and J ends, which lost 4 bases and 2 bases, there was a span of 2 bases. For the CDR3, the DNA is TGTGCCAGCAGCTCTCAAGAGACCCAGTACTTC. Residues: CASSSQETQYF.

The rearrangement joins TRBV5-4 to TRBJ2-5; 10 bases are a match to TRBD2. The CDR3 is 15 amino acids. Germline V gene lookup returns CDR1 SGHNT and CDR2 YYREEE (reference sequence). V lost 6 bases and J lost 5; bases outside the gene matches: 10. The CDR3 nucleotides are TGTGCCAGCACCTCTAGCGGGGGCCCCAAGGAGACCCAGTACTTC. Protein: CASTSSGGPKETQYF.

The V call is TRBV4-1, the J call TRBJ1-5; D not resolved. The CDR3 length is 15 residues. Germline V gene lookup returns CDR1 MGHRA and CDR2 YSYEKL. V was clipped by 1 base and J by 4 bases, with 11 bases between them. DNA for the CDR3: TGCGCCAGCAGCCAAGTCCAGGCCCGAAATCAGCCCCAGCATTTT. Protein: CASSQVQARNQPQHF.

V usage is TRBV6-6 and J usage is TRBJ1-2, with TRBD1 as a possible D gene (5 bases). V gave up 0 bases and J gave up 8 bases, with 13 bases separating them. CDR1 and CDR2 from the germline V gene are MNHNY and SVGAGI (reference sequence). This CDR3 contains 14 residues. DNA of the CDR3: TGTGCCAGCAGTTACTCGTTAGGGGAAGACGGCTACACCTTC. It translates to CASSYSLGEDGYTF.

CDR3 sequence (DNA): TGTGCCAGCAGCCCCCCGTGGGCCAGTAATTCACCCCTCCACTTT. It encodes CASSPPWASNSPLHF. The chain joins TRBV7-2 to TRBJ1-6; no reliable D call. CDR3 length equals 15 residues. Deletions cut 5 bases from V and 6 bases from J, with 14 bases between. CDR1 and CDR2 (germline): SGHTA, FQGNSA.